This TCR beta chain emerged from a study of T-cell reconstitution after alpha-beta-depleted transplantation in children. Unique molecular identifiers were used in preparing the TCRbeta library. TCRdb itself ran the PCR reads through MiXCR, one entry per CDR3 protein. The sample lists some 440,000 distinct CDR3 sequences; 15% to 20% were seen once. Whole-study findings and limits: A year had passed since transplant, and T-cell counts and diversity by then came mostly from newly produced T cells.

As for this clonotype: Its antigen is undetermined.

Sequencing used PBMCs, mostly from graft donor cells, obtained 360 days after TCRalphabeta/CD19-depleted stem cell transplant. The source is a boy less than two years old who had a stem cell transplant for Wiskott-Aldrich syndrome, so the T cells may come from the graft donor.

The CDR3: CATSDSGTGTEKLFF. The CDR3 bases are TGTGCCACCAGTGATTCCGGGACAGGGACTGAAAAACTGTTTTTT. This chain uses TRBV24-1 with TRBJ1-4; 9 bases line up with TRBD1. The CDR3 extends over 15 amino acids. The V gene's germline CDR1 is KGHDR and CDR2 SFDVKD. V trimming: 2 bases; J trimming: 7 bases; junction bases outside the gene matches: 4.